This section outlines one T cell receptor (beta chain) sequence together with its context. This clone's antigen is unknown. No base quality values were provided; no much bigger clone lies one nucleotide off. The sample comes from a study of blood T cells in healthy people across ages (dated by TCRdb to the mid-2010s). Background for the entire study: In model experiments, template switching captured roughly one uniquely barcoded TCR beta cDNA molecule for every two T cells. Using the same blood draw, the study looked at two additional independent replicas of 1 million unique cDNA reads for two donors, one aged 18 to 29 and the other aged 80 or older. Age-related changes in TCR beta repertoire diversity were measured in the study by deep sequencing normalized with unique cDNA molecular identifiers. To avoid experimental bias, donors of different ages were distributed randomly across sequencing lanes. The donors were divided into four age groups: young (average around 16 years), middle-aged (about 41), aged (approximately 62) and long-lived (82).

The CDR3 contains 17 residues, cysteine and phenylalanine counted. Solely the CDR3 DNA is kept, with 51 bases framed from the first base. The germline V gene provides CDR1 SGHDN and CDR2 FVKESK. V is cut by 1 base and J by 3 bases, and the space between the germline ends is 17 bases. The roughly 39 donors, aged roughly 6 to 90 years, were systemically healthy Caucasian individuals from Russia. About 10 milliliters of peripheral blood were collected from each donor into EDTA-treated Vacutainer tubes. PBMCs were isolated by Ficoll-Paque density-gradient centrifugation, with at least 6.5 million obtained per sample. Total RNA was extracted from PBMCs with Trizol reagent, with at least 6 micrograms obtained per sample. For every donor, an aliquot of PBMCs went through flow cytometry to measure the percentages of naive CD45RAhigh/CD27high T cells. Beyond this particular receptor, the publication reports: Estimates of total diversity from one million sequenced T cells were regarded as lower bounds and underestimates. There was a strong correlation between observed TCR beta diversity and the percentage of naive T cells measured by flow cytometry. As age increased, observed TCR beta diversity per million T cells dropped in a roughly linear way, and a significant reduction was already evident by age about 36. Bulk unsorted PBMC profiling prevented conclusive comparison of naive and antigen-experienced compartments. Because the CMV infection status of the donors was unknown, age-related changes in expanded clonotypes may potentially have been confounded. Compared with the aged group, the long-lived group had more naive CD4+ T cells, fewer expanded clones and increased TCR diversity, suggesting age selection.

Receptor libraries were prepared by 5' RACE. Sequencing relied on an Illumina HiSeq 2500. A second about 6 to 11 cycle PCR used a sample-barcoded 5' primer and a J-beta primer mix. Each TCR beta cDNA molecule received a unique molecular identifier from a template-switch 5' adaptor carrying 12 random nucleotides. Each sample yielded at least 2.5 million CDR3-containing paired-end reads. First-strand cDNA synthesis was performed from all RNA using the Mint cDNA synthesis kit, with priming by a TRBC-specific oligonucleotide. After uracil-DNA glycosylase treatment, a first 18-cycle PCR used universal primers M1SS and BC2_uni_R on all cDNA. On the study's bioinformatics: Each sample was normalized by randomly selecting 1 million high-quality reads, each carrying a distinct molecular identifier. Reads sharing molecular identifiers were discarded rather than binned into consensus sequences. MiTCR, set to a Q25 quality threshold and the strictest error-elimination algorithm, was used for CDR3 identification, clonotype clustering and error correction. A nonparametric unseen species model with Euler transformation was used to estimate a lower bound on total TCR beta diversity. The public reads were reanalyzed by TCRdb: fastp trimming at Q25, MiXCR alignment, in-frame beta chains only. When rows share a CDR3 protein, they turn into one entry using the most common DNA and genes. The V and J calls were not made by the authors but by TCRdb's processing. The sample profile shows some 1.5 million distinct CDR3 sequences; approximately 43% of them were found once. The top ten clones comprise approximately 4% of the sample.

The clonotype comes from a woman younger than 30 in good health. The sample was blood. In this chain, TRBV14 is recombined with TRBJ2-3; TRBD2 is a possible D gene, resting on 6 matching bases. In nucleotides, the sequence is TGTGCCAGCAGCCAAGGCCGACGGGGGTTTAGGACAGATACGCAGTATTTT. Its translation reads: CASSQGRRGFRTDTQYF.